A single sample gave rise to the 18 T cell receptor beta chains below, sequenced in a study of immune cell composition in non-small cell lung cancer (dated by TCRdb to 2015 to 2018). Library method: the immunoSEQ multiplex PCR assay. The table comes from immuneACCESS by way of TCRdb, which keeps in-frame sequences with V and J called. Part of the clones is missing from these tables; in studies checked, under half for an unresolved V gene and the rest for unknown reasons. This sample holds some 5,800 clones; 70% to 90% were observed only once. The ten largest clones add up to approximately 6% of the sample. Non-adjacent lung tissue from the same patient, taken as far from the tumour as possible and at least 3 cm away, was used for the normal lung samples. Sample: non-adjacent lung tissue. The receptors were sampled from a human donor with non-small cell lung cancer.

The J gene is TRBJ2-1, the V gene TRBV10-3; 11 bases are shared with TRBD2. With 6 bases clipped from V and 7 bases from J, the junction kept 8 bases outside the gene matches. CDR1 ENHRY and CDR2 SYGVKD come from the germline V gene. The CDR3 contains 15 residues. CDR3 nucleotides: TGTGCCATCAGGGAACTAGCGGGAGTCCGTAATGAGCAGTTCTTC. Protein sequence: CAIRELAGVRNEQFF.

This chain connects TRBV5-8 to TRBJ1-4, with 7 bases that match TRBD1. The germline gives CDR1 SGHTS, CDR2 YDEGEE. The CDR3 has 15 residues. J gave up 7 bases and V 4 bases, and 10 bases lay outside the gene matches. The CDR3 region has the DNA TGTGCCAGCAGCCGCGGAGAAGGGGGCGGTGAAAAACTGTTTTTT. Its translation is CASSRGEGGGEKLFF.

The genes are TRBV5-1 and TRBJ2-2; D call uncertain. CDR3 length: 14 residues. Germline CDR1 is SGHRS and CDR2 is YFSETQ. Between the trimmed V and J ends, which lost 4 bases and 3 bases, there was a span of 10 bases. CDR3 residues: CASSIRLDTGELFF. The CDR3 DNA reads TGCGCCAGCAGCATTAGACTGGACACCGGGGAGCTGTTTTTT.

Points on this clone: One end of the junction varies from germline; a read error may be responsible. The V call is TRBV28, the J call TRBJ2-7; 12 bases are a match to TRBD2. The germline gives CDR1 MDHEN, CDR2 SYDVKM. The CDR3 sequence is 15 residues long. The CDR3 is CASSPGTSGRYEPYF. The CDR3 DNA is TGTGCCAGCAGTCCAGGGACTAGCGGGCGGTATGAGCCGTACTTC. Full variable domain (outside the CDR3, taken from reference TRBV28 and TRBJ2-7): DVKVTQSSRYLVKRTGEKVFLECVQDMDHENMFWYRQDPGLGLRLIYFSYDVKMKEKGDIPEGYSVSREKKERFSLILESASTNQTSMYLCASSPGTSGRYEPYFGPGTRLTVT.

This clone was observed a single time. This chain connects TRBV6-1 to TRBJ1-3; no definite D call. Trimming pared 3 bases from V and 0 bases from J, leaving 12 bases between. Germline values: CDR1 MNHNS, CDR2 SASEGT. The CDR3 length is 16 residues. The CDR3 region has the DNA TGTGCCAGCAGTGATAATCACTTAAGCTCTGGAAACACCATATATTTT. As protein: CASSDNHLSSGNTIYF.

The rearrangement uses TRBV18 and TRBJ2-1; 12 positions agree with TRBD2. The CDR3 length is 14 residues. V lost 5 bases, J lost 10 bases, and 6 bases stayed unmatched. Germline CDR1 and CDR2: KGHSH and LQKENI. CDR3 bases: TGTGCCAGCTCAGAGACTAGCGGGGGTGCGGAGCAGTTCTTC. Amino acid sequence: CASSETSGGAEQFF.

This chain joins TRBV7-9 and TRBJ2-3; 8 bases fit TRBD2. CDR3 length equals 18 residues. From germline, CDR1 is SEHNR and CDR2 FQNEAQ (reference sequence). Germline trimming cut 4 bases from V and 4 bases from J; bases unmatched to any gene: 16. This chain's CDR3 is CASSSGVLLAEGADTQYF. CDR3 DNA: TGTGCCAGCAGCTCCGGGGTCCTACTAGCGGAGGGGGCAGATACGCAGTATTTT.

CDR3: CASNRDSQYYF. CDR3 nucleotides: TGTGCCAGCAACCGGGACAGCCAGTACTACTTC. The chain carries TRBV5-6 and TRBJ2-4, with 7 positions matching TRBD1. This CDR3 has 11 amino acids. From germline, CDR1 is SGHDT and CDR2 YYEEEE. V dropped 6 bases and J dropped 16; count of bases not matched to a gene: 10.

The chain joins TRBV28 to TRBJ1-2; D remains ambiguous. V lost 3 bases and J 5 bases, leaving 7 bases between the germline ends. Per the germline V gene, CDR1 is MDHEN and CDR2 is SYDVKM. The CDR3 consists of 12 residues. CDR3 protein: CASSFSPYGYTF. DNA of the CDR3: TGTGCCAGCAGTTTTTCCCCGTATGGCTACACCTTC.

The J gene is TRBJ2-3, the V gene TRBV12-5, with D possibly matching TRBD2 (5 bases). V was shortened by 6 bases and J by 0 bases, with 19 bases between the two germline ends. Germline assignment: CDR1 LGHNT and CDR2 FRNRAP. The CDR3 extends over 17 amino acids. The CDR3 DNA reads TGTGCTAGTGGGTCGGGGAGCGGCCACCCGAGCACAGATACGCAGTATTTT. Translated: CASGSGSGHPSTDTQYF.

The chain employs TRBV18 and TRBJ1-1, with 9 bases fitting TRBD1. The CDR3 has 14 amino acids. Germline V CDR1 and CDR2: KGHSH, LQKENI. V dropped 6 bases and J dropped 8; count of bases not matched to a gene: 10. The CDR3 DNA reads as TGTGCCAGCTCGAAAACAGGGGGCGGACGGGAAGCTTTCTTT. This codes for CASSKTGGGREAFF.

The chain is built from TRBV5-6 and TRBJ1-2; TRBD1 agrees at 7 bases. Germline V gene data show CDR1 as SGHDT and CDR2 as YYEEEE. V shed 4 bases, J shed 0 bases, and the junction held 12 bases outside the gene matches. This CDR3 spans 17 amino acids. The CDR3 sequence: CASSPFDRAQANYGYTF. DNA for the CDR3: TGTGCCAGCAGCCCCTTTGACAGGGCCCAGGCTAACTATGGCTACACCTTC.

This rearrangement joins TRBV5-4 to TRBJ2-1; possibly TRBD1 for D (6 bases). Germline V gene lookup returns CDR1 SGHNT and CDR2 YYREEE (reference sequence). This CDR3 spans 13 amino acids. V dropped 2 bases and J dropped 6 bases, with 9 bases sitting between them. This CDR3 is CASSLQGSNEQFF. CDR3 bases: TGTGCCAGCAGCTTACAGGGTTCCAATGAGCAGTTCTTC. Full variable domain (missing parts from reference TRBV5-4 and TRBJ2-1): ETGVTQSPTHLIKTRGQQVTLRCSSQSGHNTVSWYQQALGQGPQFIFQYYREEENGRGNFPPRFSGLQFPNYSSELNVNALELDDSALYLCASSLQGSNEQFFGPGTRLTVL.

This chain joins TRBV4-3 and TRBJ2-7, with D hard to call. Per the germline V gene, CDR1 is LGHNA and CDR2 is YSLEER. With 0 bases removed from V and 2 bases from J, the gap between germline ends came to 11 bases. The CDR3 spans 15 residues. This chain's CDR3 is CASSQDNGVTYEQYF. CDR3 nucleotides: TGCGCCAGCAGCCAAGATAACGGAGTTACCTACGAGCAGTACTTC.

In DNA, the CDR3 is TGTGCCAGCAGCTTAGGTAGGGGATTGGAGACCCAGTACTTC. Translated, it gives CASSLGRGLETQYF. The rearrangement joins TRBV7-2 to TRBJ2-5; TRBD1 is a possible D gene (5 bases). The CDR3 has 14 amino acids. The germline V gene has CDR1 SGHTA and CDR2 FQGNSA. The V and J ends lost 1 base and 5 bases respectively, with 11 bases between them.

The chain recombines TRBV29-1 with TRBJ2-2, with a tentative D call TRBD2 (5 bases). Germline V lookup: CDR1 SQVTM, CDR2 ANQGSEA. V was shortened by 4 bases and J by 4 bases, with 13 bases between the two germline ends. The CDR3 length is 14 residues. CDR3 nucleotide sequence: TGCAGCGTTGGGACCGGGGTGAGCACCGGGGAGCTGTTTTTT. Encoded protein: CSVGTGVSTGELFF.

CDR3 bases: TGTGCCAGCAGTTTGATAAGCTATGAGCAGTTCTTC. Its translation is CASSLISYEQFF. The chain carries TRBV28 and TRBJ2-1; D is undetermined. V was cut by 3 bases and J by 8 bases, with 8 bases left in between. The CDR3 spans 12 residues. Per the germline V gene, CDR1 is MDHEN and CDR2 is SYDVKM. Filled out from reference TRBV28 and TRBJ2-1, the complete variable domain reads DVKVTQSSRYLVKRTGEKVFLECVQDMDHENMFWYRQDPGLGLRLIYFSYDVKMKEKGDIPEGYSVSREKKERFSLILESASTNQTSMYLCASSLISYEQFFGPGTRLTVL.

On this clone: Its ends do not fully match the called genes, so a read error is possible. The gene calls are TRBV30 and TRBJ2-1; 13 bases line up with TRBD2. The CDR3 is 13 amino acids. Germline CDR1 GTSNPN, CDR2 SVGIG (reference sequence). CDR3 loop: CAWSASGLAGVLF. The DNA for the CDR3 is TGTGCCTGGAGTGCATCAGGACTAGCGGGAGTACTCTTC.